These T cell receptor beta chains were read from a single sample in a study of shared clonotypes between healthy human individuals. Some clones are missing from TCRdb's copy, which holds only in-frame ones; the method was immunoSEQ multiplex PCR. The profile shows roughly 1,800,000 clones, just under 95% of them singletons. Sequencing was done on a sample of naive CD8+ T cells sorted from blood. Receptor source: a man between 18 and 35 years old in good health. Both conserved end residues are part of each CDR3. A D gene is named only where the DNA matches it firmly. Only part of the rows carry a size: once, few, many, or a class if the clone is expanded.

J	D	size	V	CDR3	DNA
TRBJ1-1	NA	NA	TRBV2	CASSDSVTEAFF	TGTGCCAGCAGTGACTCGGTTACTGAAGCTTTCTTT
TRBJ2-3	TRBD2	NA	TRBV9	CASSVGGLAGGPDTQYF	TGTGCCAGCAGCGTGGGAGGTCTAGCGGGGGGGCCAGATACGCAGTATTTT
TRBJ2-3	NA	NA	TRBV27	CATCQKEASTDTQYF	TGTGCCACCTGCCAGAAAGAAGCTAGCACAGATACGCAGTATTTT
TRBJ2-1	NA	NA	TRBV4-3	CASSQESLSSYNEQFF	TGCGCCAGCAGCCAAGAGTCTCTTAGCTCCTACAATGAGCAGTTCTTC
TRBJ2-6	NA	NA	TRBV7-2	CASSLDRHTGANVLTF	TGTGCCAGCAGCTTAGACCGACACACTGGGGCCAACGTCCTGACTTTC
TRBJ2-1	TRBD2	NA	TRBV27	CASSLQLAELYNEQFF	TGTGCCAGCAGTTTACAACTAGCGGAGTTATACAATGAGCAGTTCTTC
TRBJ2-7	TRBD2	NA	TRBV19	CASSPAGGAYEQYF	TGTGCCAGTAGCCCGGCGGGGGGCGCCTACGAGCAGTACTTC
TRBJ2-7	TRBD1	NA	TRBV7-9	CASSPDRGETYEQYF	TGTGCCAGCAGCCCAGACAGGGGGGAGACCTACGAGCAGTACTTC
TRBJ1-6	NA	NA	TRBV19	CASSGLDYNSPLHF	TGTGCCAGTAGCGGACTCGATTATAATTCACCCCTCCACTTT
TRBJ2-7	NA	NA	TRBV19	CASSMKGSYEQYF	TGTGCCAGTAGTATGAAAGGGTCCTACGAGCAGTACTTC
TRBJ2-2	NA	NA	TRBV5-6	CASSLSYSGDTGELFF	TGTGCCAGCAGCTTGTCGTATAGCGGAGACACCGGGGAGCTGTTTTTT
TRBJ1-2	NA	NA	TRBV28	CASIDRNYGYTF	TGTGCCAGCATTGACAGAAACTATGGCTACACCTTC
TRBJ2-7	TRBD1	NA	TRBV29-1	CSVETGEEYEQYF	TGCAGCGTTGAGACAGGGGAGGAGTACGAGCAGTACTTC
TRBJ2-2	NA	NA	TRBV10-2	CASQDSAVAGELFF	TGCGCCAGCCAGGACAGTGCAGTCGCCGGGGAGCTGTTTTTT
TRBJ2-5	TRBD2	NA	TRBV28	CASEEGVVAGDQETQYF	TGTGCCAGCGAAGAGGGTGTAGTAGCGGGGGACCAAGAGACCCAGTACTTC
TRBJ2-5	NA	NA	TRBV2	CASSEGMYFGETQYF	TGTGCCAGCAGTGAAGGAATGTACTTTGGAGAGACCCAGTACTTC
TRBJ1-2	TRBD1	NA	TRBV5-6	CASSFQGVYDYTF	TGTGCCAGCAGCTTCCAGGGGGTGTACGACTACACCTTC
TRBJ2-7	TRBD2	NA	TRBV30	CAWSVGAGGNEQYF	TGTGCCTGGAGTGTAGGAGCGGGGGGAAACGAGCAGTACTTC
TRBJ2-1	TRBD2	NA	TRBV7-9	CASKKGGSSYNEQFF	TGTGCCAGCAAGAAAGGCGGGAGCTCCTACAATGAGCAGTTCTTC
TRBJ1-4	NA	NA	TRBV5-6	CASTTRPAEKLFF	TGTGCCAGCACCACCAGACCGGCTGAAAAACTGTTTTTT
TRBJ2-3	NA	NA	TRBV30	CAWTPPSNTQYF	TGTGCCTGGACCCCACCTTCCAATACGCAGTATTTT
TRBJ1-4	NA	NA	TRBV7-9	CASSFGGVKKLFF	TGTGCCAGCAGCTTTGGGGGCGTGAAAAAACTGTTTTTT
TRBJ2-7	NA	NA	TRBV9	CASSPGASYEQYF	TGTGCCAGCAGCCCCGGGGCCTCCTACGAGCAGTACTTC
TRBJ2-7	NA	NA	TRBV5-6	CASSLTELYEQYF	TGTGCCAGCAGCTTAACAGAACTATACGAGCAGTACTTC
TRBJ2-7	TRBD1	NA	TRBV28	CASSFSRTGGGYEQYF	TGTGCCAGCAGTTTTTCCCGGACAGGGGGCGGCTACGAGCAGTACTTC
TRBJ1-5	NA	once	TRBV27	CASSLSSSSNQPQHF	TGTGCCAGCAGTTTATCATCGTCTAGCAATCAGCCCCAGCATTTT
TRBJ2-7	NA	NA	TRBV7-9	CASMGPLKNEQYF	TGTGCCAGCATGGGGCCCCTCAAGAACGAGCAGTACTTC
TRBJ1-6	NA	NA	TRBV5-4	CASSLVLSSYNSPLHF	TGTGCCAGCAGCTTGGTTCTTAGCTCCTATAATTCACCCCTCCACTTT
TRBJ2-7	NA	NA	TRBV5-6	CASRGPRSYEQYF	TGTGCCAGCAGGGGACCTCGATCCTACGAGCAGTACTTC
TRBJ2-5	NA	NA	TRBV7-9	CASSLSAGQETQYF	TGTGCCAGCAGCTTGAGTGCAGGTCAAGAGACCCAGTACTTC
TRBJ1-2	NA	NA	TRBV27	CASSSLKGSNYGYTF	TGTGCCAGCAGTTCCTTAAAGGGCTCTAACTATGGCTACACCTTC
TRBJ1-2	NA	NA	TRBV9	CASTSLSNYGYTF	TGTGCCAGCACCTCCCTATCTAACTATGGCTACACCTTC
TRBJ2-1	TRBD1	NA	TRBV7-9	CASSLATGGYTNNEQFF	TGTGCCAGCAGCTTAGCGACAGGGGGCTATACCAACAATGAGCAGTTCTTC
TRBJ2-7	NA	few	TRBV14	CASSQDRRDFYEQYF	TGTGCCAGCAGCCAAGATCGGCGGGACTTCTACGAGCAGTACTTC
TRBJ2-7	NA	NA	TRBV18	CASSPGQSSYEQYF	TGTGCCAGCTCACCCGGACAGAGCTCCTACGAGCAGTACTTC
TRBJ1-6	TRBD1	NA	TRBV27	CASSGLGTDNSPLHF	TGTGCCAGCAGCGGGCTTGGGACAGATAATTCACCCCTCCACTTT
TRBJ2-7	TRBD2	NA	TRBV27	CASSLSRTSIRDEQYF	TGTGCCAGCAGTTTATCGAGGACTAGCATTCGGGACGAGCAGTACTTC
TRBJ1-6	NA	NA	TRBV5-4	CASSLAVNSPLHF	TGTGCCAGCAGCTTGGCCGTAAATTCACCCCTCCACTTT
TRBJ2-7	NA	NA	TRBV2	CASSGLASDEQYF	TGTGCCTCGTCGGGGCTAGCGAGCGACGAGCAGTACTTC
TRBJ2-7	TRBD1	NA	TRBV5-1	CASSFGGQGYEQYF	TGCGCCAGCAGCTTCGGTGGACAGGGCTACGAGCAGTACTTC
TRBJ1-2	NA	NA	TRBV7-8	CASSTPGDGYTF	TGTGCCAGCAGCACCCCAGGGGACGGCTACACCTTC
TRBJ2-7	TRBD1	NA	TRBV18	CASSPLGTDYEQYF	TGTGCCAGCTCACCACTCGGGACAGACTACGAGCAGTACTTC
TRBJ2-2	TRBD2	NA	TRBV19	CASSIAGEHTGELFF	TGTGCCAGTAGTATCGCGGGAGAGCACACCGGGGAGCTGTTTTTT
TRBJ2-3	NA	once	TRBV13	CASSLVEGDTQYF	TGTGCCAGCAGCTTAGTGGAGGGAGATACGCAGTATTTT
TRBJ2-1	NA	NA	TRBV28	CASSEAGGWGDEQFF	TGTGCCAGCAGTGAGGCAGGAGGTTGGGGCGATGAGCAGTTCTTC
TRBJ2-5	TRBD2	NA	TRBV6-5	CASSYGGLAGETQYF	TGTGCCAGCAGTTACGGGGGACTAGCGGGGGAGACCCAGTACTTC
TRBJ2-3	NA	NA	TRBV30	CAWSPLGGFSDTQYF	TGTGCCTGGAGTCCCCTCGGAGGTTTTTCAGATACGCAGTATTTT
TRBJ2-7	NA	NA	TRBV5-4	CASSLARTYEQYF	TGTGCCAGCAGCTTGGCTAGAACCTACGAGCAGTACTTC
TRBJ2-5	NA	NA	TRBV30	CAWSGQEETQYF	TGTGCCTGGAGTGGACAGGAAGAGACCCAGTACTTC
TRBJ2-3	NA	NA	TRBV27	CASRDETDTQYF	TGTGCCAGCAGGGACGAGACAGATACGCAGTATTTT
TRBJ2-7	NA	NA	TRBV27	CASSFFGGSYEQYF	TGTGCCAGCAGTTTTTTTGGGGGCTCCTACGAGCAGTACTTC
TRBJ1-1	TRBD1	NA	TRBV4-1	CASNAGGEAFF	TGCGCCAGCAACGCAGGGGGTGAAGCTTTCTTT